The source of this TCR beta chain is a study of blood T cell repertoires in COVID-19. Across the whole study: Samples of COVID-19 (acute and convalescent) were obtained from the United States, Italy and Spain. PBMCs, B-cell-depleted T cells, or T cells provided the cDNA or gDNA that made up the material.

Cohort allocation depended upon clinical history that participants reported. In the original analysis: Estimation of nucleated cell counts relied on the amplification of reference gene primers. Clones were read by immunoSEQ multiplex PCR, and TCRdb kept only the in-frame ones, dropping some. The DNA was the basis for D and trimming; V, J and clone size are from that table. There are fewer than 300,000 clones in the sample; about nine tenths occur only once, and approximately 2.4% lies in the top ten. This clone was found many times. The CDR3 is made up of 13 amino acids. V was shortened by 1 base and J by 7 bases, with 10 bases between the two germline ends. In germline, CDR1 is SGHTA, CDR2 FQGNSA.

This receptor was identified in a middle-aged woman with acute COVID-19. J is TRBJ1-1 and V is TRBV7-2; D might be TRBD1 (6 bases). Sequencing input: PBMCs or T cells enriched from blood (not recorded which). The DNA of the CDR3 is TGTGCCAGCAGCTTAGACAGGGTGGTTGAAGCTTTCTTT. It specifies CASSLDRVVEAFF.